A selection of T cell receptor beta chains follows, all from one sample in a study of T cell changes during pregnancy in multiple sclerosis. Clones were sequenced by immunoSEQ multiplex PCR, and TCRdb holds only the in-frame ones, with some missing. The sample consists of 98,000 or so clones, about 94% of them appearing once. The sequencing here drew on peripheral blood, taken after pregnancy. Receptors were obtained from a female donor with multiple sclerosis, enrolled in a pregnancy study. Both conserved end residues are trimmed from each CDR3.

J gene: TRBJ2-1; V gene: TRBV5-1; CDR3 length: 16; CDR3 protein: ASSLRGTGVVLNNEQF
J gene: TRBJ2-3; V gene: TRBV5-1; CDR3 length: 16; CDR3 protein: ASSLGGASGIRTDTQY
J gene: TRBJ2-1; V gene: TRBV7-2; CDR3 length: 12; CDR3 protein: ASSPAYRGNEQF
J gene: TRBJ2-5; V gene: TRBV7-3; CDR3 length: 12; CDR3 protein: ASSLTGFQETQY
J gene: TRBJ2-5; V gene: TRBV2; CDR3 length: 11; CDR3 protein: ASTGSGSETQY
J gene: TRBJ1-1; V gene: TRBV19; CDR3 length: 16; CDR3 protein: ASSHYFSAGVVNTEAF
J gene: TRBJ1-1; V gene: TRBV5-6; CDR3 length: 12; CDR3 protein: ASSLRDRDTEAF
J gene: TRBJ2-1; V gene: TRBV5-4; CDR3 length: 15; CDR3 protein: ASTPWGRIPSYNEQF
J gene: TRBJ2-1; V gene: TRBV19; CDR3 length: 13; CDR3 protein: ASSISTSGNNEQF
J gene: TRBJ1-1; V gene: TRBV12-5; CDR3 length: 10; CDR3 protein: ASGPNGGKAF
J gene: TRBJ1-2; V gene: TRBV10-1; CDR3 length: 10; CDR3 protein: ASSPGNYGYT
J gene: TRBJ1-5; V gene: TRBV28; CDR3 length: 15; CDR3 protein: ASSPPYRGISNQPQH
J gene: TRBJ2-7; V gene: TRBV5-5; CDR3 length: 12; CDR3 protein: ASSALSGDYEQY
J gene: TRBJ2-5; V gene: TRBV27; CDR3 length: 10; CDR3 protein: ASSPPGETQY
J gene: TRBJ2-2; V gene: TRBV6-1; CDR3 length: 12; CDR3 protein: ASMTAGGVGELF
J gene: TRBJ2-2; V gene: TRBV2; CDR3 length: 12; CDR3 protein: ASSGDSNTGELF
J gene: TRBJ1-2; V gene: TRBV2; CDR3 length: 12; CDR3 protein: ASTSDTANYGYT
J gene: TRBJ1-5; V gene: TRBV4-1; CDR3 length: 13; CDR3 protein: ASSQPGQGSQPQH
J gene: TRBJ2-5; V gene: TRBV21-1; CDR3 length: 15; CDR3 protein: ASSGRDSCPLQETQY
J gene: TRBJ2-3; V gene: TRBV27; CDR3 length: 9; CDR3 protein: ASSHTDTQY